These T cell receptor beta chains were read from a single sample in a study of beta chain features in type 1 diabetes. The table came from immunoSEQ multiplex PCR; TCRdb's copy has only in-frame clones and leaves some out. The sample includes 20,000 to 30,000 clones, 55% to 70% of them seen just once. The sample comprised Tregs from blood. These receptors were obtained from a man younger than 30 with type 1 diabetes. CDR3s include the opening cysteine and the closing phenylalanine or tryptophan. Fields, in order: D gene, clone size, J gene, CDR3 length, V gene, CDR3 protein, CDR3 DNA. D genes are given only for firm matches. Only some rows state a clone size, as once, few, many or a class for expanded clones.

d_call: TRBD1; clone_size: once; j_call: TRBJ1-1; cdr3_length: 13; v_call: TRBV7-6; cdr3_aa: CASSRDRGTEAFF; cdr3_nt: TGTGCCAGCAGCCGGGACAGGGGAACTGAAGCTTTCTTT
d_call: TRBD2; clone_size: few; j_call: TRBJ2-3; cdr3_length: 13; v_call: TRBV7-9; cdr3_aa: CASTRTSLDTQYF; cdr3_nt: TGTGCCAGCACCCGGACTAGCTTGGATACGCAGTATTTT
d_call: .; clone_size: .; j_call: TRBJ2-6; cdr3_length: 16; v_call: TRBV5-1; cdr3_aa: CASSTTTVSGANVLTF; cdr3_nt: TGCGCCAGCAGCACTACCACGGTCTCTGGGGCCAACGTCCTGACTTTC
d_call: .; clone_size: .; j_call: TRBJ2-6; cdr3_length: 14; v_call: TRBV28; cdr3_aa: CASSRVAGANVLTF; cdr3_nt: TGTGCCAGCAGTCGGGTTGCTGGGGCCAACGTCCTGACTTTC
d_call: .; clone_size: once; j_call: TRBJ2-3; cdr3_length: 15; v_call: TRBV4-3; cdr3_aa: CASSPRTGYTDTQYF; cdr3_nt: TGCGCCAGCAGCCCGAGGACTGGATACACAGATACGCAGTATTTT
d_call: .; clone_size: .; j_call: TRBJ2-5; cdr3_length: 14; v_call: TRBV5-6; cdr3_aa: CASSSRWAGETQYF; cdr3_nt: TGTGCCAGCAGCAGTAGGTGGGCTGGGGAGACCCAGTACTTC
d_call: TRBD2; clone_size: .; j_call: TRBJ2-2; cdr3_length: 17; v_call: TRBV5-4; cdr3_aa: CASSLLAGGGRTGELFF; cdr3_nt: TGTGCCAGCAGCTTACTAGCGGGAGGAGGGCGAACCGGGGAGCTGTTTTTT
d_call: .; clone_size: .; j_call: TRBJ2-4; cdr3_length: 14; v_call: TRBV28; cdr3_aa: CASSLSGITDIQYF; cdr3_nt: TGTGCCAGCAGTTTATCCGGGATCACAGACATTCAGTACTTC
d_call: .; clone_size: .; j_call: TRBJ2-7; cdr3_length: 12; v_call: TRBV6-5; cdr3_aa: CASTSGTYEQYF; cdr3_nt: TGTGCCAGCACCTCCGGGACCTACGAGCAGTACTTC
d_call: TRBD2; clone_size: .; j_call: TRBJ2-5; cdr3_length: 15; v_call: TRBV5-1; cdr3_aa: CASSTGLGAQETQYF; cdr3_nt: TGCGCCAGCAGCACGGGACTAGGGGCCCAAGAGACCCAGTACTTC
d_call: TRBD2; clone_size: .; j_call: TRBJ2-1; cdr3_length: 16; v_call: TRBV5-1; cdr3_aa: CASSPIPAGADNEQFF; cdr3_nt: TGCGCCAGCAGCCCCATACCAGCGGGGGCCGACAATGAGCAGTTCTTC
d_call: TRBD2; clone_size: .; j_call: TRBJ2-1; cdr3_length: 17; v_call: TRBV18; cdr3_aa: CASSTRGLELSYNEQFF; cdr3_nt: TGTGCCAGCTCGACGCGAGGACTAGAACTCTCCTACAATGAGCAGTTCTTC
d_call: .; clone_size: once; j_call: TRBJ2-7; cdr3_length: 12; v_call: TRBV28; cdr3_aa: CASSFTSYEQYF; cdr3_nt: TGTGCCAGCAGTTTTACCAGCTACGAGCAGTACTTC
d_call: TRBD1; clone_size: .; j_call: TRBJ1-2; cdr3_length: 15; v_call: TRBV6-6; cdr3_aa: CASNLQGALYYGYTF; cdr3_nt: TGTGCCAGCAATCTGCAGGGGGCCCTATACTATGGCTACACCTTC
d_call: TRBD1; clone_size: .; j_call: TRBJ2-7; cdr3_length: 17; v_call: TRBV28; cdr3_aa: CASSPNRGTGSTYEQYF; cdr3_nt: TGTGCCAGCAGTCCGAACCGAGGGACAGGATCTACCTACGAGCAGTACTTC
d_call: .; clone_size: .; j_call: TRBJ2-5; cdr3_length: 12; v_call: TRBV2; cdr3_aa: CASNLGGETQYF; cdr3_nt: TGTGCCAGCAACCTTGGCGGGGAGACCCAGTACTTC
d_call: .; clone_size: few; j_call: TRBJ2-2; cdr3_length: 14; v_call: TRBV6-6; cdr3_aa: CASRRGIGAGELFF; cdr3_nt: TGTGCCAGCAGACGCGGGATCGGGGCCGGGGAGCTGTTTTTT